The source of this T cell receptor (beta chain) is a study of identical twins. Germline V lookup: CDR1 SEHNR, CDR2 FQNEAQ (reference sequence). Trimming pared 4 bases from V and 8 bases from J, leaving 16 bases between. The CDR3 sequence is 14 residues long. Each CDR3 protein is one row after TCRdb ran MiXCR on the 5' RACE reads. The table has 300,000 to 400,000 distinct CDR3 sequences, roughly an eighth seen once. Notes on the study in general: Excess sharing between twins was weaker in beta out-of-frame sequences. In monozygotic twins, models underestimated the sharing of out-of-frame TCR alpha. The more abundant beta clonotypes in cord blood had fewer insertions, and memory repertoires did not show this.

Worth noting for this clonotype: The antigen is unknown.

These data were also reused for a study on yellow fever vaccine responses in identical twins.

The clonotype originates from a woman aged 18-29 years in good health. Sequenced input: CD8+ T cells sorted from blood. The chain has TRBV7-9 and TRBJ2-3, with D perhaps TRBD1 or TRBD2 (5 bases each). CDR3 bases: TGTGCCAGCAGCTCCGGGGCGGGTTGGGGTACGCAGTATTTT. Encoded protein: CASSSGAGWGTQYF.